The 4 T cell receptor beta chains below come from one sample, sequenced in a study of blood T cell repertoires in COVID-19. The data were produced by immunoSEQ multiplex PCR, yet TCRdb's version contains in-frame clones alone and is incomplete. Of under 150,000 clones in the sample, around 88% were seen once. Sequencing used peripheral blood. The source of these receptors is a man between 45 and 60 years old with active or convalescent COVID-19.

This rearrangement joins TRBV24-1 to TRBJ1-2; D may be TRBD1 (5 bases). Trimming cost V 1 base and J 8 bases, with 16 bases left between them. Germline V gives CDR1 KGHDR, CDR2 SFDVKD. The CDR3 consists of 15 residues. Here the CDR3 reads CATSDFGRVLVGYTF. DNA for the CDR3: TGTGCCACCAGTGATTTTGGCAGGGTATTGGTAGGCTACACCTTC.

V usage is TRBV6-1 and J usage is TRBJ1-3, with unresolved D. The CDR3 has 15 amino acids. CDR1 MNHNS and CDR2 SASEGT come from the germline V gene. Trimming took off 2 bases at V and 6 bases at J, with 14 bases between the two ends. The CDR3 here is CASSENAGGINTIYF. DNA of the CDR3: TGTGCCAGCAGTGAAAACGCTGGAGGGATAAACACCATATATTTT.

The genes are TRBV19 and TRBJ2-2; 9 nucleotides line up with TRBD1. V shed 5 bases and J 7 bases; nucleotides not matched to a gene: 14. Germline V lookup: CDR1 LNHDA, CDR2 SQIVND (reference sequence). The CDR3 is 17 residues long. CDR3 residues: CASSRSSGTGSHGELFF. The CDR3 coding sequence is TGTGCCAGTAGTCGATCTTCCGGGACAGGGTCGCACGGGGAGCTGTTTTTT.

The CDR3, as DNA: TGTGCCAGTTATGCCCATGGACAGGGACTGTATCGGCAGTACTTC. Translation gives CASYAHGQGLYRQYF. The chain couples TRBV28 to TRBJ2-7; 8 positions agree with TRBD1. J was trimmed by 9 bases and V by 9 bases; bases with no gene match: 19. This CDR3 contains 15 residues. Germline CDR1 reads MDHEN; CDR2 reads SYDVKM.